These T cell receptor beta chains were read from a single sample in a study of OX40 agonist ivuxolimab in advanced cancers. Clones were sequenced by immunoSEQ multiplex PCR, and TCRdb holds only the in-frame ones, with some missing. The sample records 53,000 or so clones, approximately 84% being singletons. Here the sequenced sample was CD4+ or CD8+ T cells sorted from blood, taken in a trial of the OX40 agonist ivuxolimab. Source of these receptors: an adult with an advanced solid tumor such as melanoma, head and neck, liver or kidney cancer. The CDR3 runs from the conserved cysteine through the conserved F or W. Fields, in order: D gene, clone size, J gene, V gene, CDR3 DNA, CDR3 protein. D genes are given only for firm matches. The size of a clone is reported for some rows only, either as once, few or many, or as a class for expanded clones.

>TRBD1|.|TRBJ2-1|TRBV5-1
TGCGCCAGCAGCTCTTCCGGGACAGGTAACAATGAGCAGTTCTTC
CASSSSGTGNNEQFF
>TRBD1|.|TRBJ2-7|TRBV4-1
TGCGCCAGCAGCCAAGATTTAGGGGGACAGCACTCCTACGAGCAGTACTTC
CASSQDLGGQHSYEQYF
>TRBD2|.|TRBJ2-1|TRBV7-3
TGTGCCAGCAGCTTAATGGGGCAACTAGCGGGAGGTGGTCGGAATGAGCAGTTCTTC
CASSLMGQLAGGGRNEQFF
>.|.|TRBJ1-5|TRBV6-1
TGTGCCAGCAGTGAAGGGTTCGTGGGGGGCAATCAGCCCCAGCATTTT
CASSEGFVGGNQPQHF
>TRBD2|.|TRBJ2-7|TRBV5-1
TGCGCCAGCAGCTCGACTAGCGGGAGGTGGACCTACGAGCAGTACTTC
CASSSTSGRWTYEQYF
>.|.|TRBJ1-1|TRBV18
TGTGCCAGCTCAATGACAGAGAACACTGAAGCTTTCTTT
CASSMTENTEAFF
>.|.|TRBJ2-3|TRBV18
TGTGCCAGCTCACGGGCAGGGGTGACAGATACGCAGTATTTT
CASSRAGVTDTQYF
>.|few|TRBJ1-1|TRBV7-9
TGTGCCAGCAGCTTTCAGACAGCCACTGAAGCTTTCTTT
CASSFQTATEAFF
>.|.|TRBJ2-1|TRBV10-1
TGCGCCAGCAGTAAGGCGCCGCAGGGACTTGAGCAGTTCTTC
CASSKAPQGLEQFF
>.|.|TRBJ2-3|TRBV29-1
TGCAGCGTTGAAGGGGGGGAGGGGGTAGATACGCAGTATTTT
CSVEGGEGVDTQYF
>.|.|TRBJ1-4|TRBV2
TGTGCCTCGGACAGCCGGGTGAAGGAAAAACTGTTTTTT
CASDSRVKEKLFF
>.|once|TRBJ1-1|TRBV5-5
TGTGCCAGCAGCTTGCAGGTGAGGACCGAAGCTTTCTTT
CASSLQVRTEAFF
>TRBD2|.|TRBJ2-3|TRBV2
TGTGCCAGCAGTAGGGGACTAGCGGATATCACAGATACGCAGTATTTT
CASSRGLADITDTQYF
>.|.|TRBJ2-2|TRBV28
TGTGCCAGCACCAACCAACACAGAGGGACTGGGGAGCTGTTTTTT
CASTNQHRGTGELFF
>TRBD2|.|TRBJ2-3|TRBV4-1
TGCGCCAGCAGCCAATCGACTAGCGGGCCGGAGAATTCTCCGTATTTT
CASSQSTSGPENSPYF
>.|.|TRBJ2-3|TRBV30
TGTGCCTGGGGGCCCTTCTCCACAGATACGCAGTATTTT
CAWGPFSTDTQYF
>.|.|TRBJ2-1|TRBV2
TGTGCCAGCAGTGAGACAGGCCCTTCCTACAATGAGCAGTTCTTC
CASSETGPSYNEQFF
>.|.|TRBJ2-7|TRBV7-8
TGTGCCAGCAGCTTATTGGGGATCTACGAGCAGTACTTC
CASSLLGIYEQYF
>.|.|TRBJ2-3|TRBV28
TGTGCCAGCATCAAAAGAGGGGGGCCCCGCACAGATACGCAGTATTTT
CASIKRGGPRTDTQYF
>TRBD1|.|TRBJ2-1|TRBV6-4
TGTGCCAGCAGTGCGACAGGGAGCTCCTACAATGAGCAGTTCTTC
CASSATGSSYNEQFF
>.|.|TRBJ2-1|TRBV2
TGTGCCAGCAGTGGGGGTGGCAATGAGCAGTTCTTC
CASSGGGNEQFF
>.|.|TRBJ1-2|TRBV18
TGTGCCAGCTCACCCGACGGCACCTCATCCAACTATGGCTACACCTTC
CASSPDGTSSNYGYTF
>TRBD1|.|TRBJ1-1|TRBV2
TGTGCCAGCAGTGAATCGGACAGGGATGCTTTCTTT
CASSESDRDAFF
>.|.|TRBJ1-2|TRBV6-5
TGTGCCAGCAGTTACTCGCCCGGGGGCTTCGATGGCTACACCTTC
CASSYSPGGFDGYTF
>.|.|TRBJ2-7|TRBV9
TGTGCCAGCAGCGTAGGTGGCCAGGCCTACGAGCAGTACTTC
CASSVGGQAYEQYF
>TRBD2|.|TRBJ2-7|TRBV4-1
TGCGCCAGCAGCCAACAAACCGGGAGGTCCCACGAGCAGTACTTC
CASSQQTGRSHEQYF
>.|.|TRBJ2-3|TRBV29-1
TGCAGCGTTACCATTGGTGGCACTAGCACAGATACGCAGTATTTT
CSVTIGGTSTDTQYF
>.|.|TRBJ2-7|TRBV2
TGTGCCAGCAGGGAAAATACAGGCTACGAGCAGTACTTC
CASRENTGYEQYF
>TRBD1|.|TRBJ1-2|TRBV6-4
TGTGCCAGCAGTCCCGGACAGGAGGGCTATGGCTACACCTTC
CASSPGQEGYGYTF
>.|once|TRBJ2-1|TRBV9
TGTGCCAGCAGCGTAGAACAGAGCTCCTACAATGAGCAGTTCTTC
CASSVEQSSYNEQFF
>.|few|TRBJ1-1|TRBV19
TGTGCCAGTAGTTCCCCGGGGGGAGCATCGAACACTGAAGCTTTCTTT
CASSSPGGASNTEAFF
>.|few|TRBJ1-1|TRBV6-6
TGTGCCAGCAGTTCGGTCAGACACACTGAAGCTTTCTTT
CASSSVRHTEAFF
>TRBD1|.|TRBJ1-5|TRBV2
TGTGCCAGCAACCCTACCGGGACAGGGGTACAGCCCCAGCATTTT
CASNPTGTGVQPQHF
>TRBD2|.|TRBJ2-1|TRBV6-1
TGTGCCAGCATAAAGACTAGCGGGATCTACAATGAGCAGTTCTTC
CASIKTSGIYNEQFF
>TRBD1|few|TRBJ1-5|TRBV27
TGTGCCAGCAGTTTGCTGGGACAGGGGTCACAGCCCCAGCATTTT
CASSLLGQGSQPQHF
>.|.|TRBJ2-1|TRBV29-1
TGCAGCGTTGACGGGGGTTCCAATGAGCAGTTCTTC
CSVDGGSNEQFF
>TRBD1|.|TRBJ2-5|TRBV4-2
TGTGCCAGCAGCCATTCGGACAGGGAAGAGACCCAGTACTTC
CASSHSDREETQYF
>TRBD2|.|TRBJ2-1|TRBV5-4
TGTGCCAGCAGCTTGGTTAGCGGGAAGGGGAATGAGCAGTTCTTC
CASSLVSGKGNEQFF
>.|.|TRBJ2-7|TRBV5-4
TGTGCCAGCAGCTTGGGACCCCAGACCTACGAGCAGTACTTC
CASSLGPQTYEQYF
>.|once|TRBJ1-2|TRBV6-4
TGTGCCAGCAGTGACTATCCGGGCGAATATGGCTACACCTTC
CASSDYPGEYGYTF
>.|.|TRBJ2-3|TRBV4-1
TGCGCCAGCAGCCTTCCCTTGGCTAGCCAACGCACAGATACGCAGTATTTT
CASSLPLASQRTDTQYF